This T cell receptor (beta chain) was recorded in a study of blood T cell repertoires in COVID-19. Overall study context: PBMCs, B-cell-depleted T cells, or T cells provided the cDNA or gDNA that made up the material.

Germline CDR1 and CDR2: SGHNT and YYREEE (reference sequence). This CDR3 is built from 16 residues. Authors' data handling: Nucleated cell number was recorded as an estimate derived from reference gene primer amplification. Method: immunoSEQ multiplex PCR; TCRdb's copy keeps in-frame clones and lacks some. The V and J calls and clone size are taken from that table; D and trimming were inferred from the DNA. The sample lists about 350,000 clones; around nine tenths were seen once. As concerns this clone: At one end the junction does not follow the germline gene, possibly because of a read error.

While infection was still active, Seattle patients were enrolled and then followed longitudinally. The source of this sequence is a woman between 55 and 75 years old with COVID-19, enrolled during active disease. Sequencing input: peripheral blood. This chain uses TRBV5-4 with TRBJ1-2, with a tentative D call TRBD1 (6 bases). CDR3 residues: CASSLGGQSGFYGYTF. For the CDR3, the DNA is TGTGCCAGCAGTTTGGGGGGGCAGAGCGGTTTCTATGGCTACACCTTC.